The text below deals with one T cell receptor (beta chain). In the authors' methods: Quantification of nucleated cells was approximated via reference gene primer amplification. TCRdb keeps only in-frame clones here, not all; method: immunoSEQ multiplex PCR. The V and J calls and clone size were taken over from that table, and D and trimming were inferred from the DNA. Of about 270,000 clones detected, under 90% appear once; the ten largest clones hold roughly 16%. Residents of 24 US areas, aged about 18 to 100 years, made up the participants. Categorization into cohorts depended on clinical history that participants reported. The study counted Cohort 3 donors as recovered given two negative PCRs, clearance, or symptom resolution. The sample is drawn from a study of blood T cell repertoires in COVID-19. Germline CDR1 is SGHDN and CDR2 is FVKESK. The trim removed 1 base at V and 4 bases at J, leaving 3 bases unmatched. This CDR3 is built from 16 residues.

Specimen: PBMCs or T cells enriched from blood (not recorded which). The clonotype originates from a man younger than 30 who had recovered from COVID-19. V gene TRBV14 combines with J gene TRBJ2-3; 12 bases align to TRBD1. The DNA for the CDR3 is TGTGCCAGCAGCCAAGGGGACAGGGGGCTTTCAGATACGCAGTATTTT. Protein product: CASSQGDRGLSDTQYF.